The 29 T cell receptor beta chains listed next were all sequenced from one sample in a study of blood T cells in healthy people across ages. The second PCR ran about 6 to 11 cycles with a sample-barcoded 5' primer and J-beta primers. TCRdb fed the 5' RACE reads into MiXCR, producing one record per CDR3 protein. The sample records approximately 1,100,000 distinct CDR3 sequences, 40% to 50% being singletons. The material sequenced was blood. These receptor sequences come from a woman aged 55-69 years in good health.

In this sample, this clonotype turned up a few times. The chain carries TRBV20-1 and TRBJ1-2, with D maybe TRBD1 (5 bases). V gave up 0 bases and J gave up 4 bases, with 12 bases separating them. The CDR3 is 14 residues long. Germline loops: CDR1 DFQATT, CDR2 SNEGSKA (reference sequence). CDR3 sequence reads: CSARDRVSGYGYTF. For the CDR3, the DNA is TGCAGTGCTAGAGACAGGGTATCTGGCTATGGCTACACCTTC.

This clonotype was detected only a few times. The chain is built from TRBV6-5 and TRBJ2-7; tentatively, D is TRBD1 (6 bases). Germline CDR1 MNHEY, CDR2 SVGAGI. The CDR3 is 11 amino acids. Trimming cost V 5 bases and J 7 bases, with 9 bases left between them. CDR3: CASSQGQEQYF. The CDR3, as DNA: TGTGCCAGCAGTCAAGGACAGGAGCAGTACTTC.

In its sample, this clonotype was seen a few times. DNA of the CDR3: TGTGCCAGCAGTTTAGGCACAGGGCTCGGCGAGCAGTACTTC. Translation gives CASSLGTGLGEQYF. The gene calls are TRBV12-3 or TRBV12-4 and TRBJ2-7; tentative D call: TRBD1 (6 bases). V shed 1 base and J shed 6 bases, with 13 bases lying between them. The CDR3 loop spans 14 amino acids.

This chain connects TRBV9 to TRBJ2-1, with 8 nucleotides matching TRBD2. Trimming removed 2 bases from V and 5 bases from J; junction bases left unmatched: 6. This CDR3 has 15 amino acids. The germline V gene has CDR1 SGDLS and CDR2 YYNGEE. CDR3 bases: TGTGCCAGCAGCGTTAGCGGGACGCCTCACAATGAGCAGTTCTTC. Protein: CASSVSGTPHNEQFF.

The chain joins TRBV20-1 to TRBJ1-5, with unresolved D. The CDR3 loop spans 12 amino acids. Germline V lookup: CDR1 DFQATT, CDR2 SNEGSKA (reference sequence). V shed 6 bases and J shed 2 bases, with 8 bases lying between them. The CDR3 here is CSAPVGNQPQHF. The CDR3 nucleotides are TGCAGTGCGCCGGTCGGCAATCAGCCCCAGCATTTT.

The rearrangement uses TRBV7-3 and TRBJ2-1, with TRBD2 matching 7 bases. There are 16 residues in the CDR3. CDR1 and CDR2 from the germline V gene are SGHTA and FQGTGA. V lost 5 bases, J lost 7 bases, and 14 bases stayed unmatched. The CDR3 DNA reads TGTGCCAGCAGCCCGATTAGCGGGCCAGGGCGAAATGAGCAGTTCTTC. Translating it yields CASSPISGPGRNEQFF.

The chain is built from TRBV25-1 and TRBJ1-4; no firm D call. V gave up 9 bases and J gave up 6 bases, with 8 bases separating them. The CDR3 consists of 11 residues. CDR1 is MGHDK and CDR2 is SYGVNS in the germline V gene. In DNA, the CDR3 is TGTGCCAGTACAGAGGATGAAAAACTGTTTTTT. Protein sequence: CASTEDEKLFF.

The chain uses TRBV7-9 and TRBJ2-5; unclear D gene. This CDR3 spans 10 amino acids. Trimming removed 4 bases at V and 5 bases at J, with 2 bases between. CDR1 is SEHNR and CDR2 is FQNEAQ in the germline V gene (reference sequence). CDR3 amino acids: CASSYETQYF. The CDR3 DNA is TGTGCCAGCAGCTATGAGACCCAGTACTTC.

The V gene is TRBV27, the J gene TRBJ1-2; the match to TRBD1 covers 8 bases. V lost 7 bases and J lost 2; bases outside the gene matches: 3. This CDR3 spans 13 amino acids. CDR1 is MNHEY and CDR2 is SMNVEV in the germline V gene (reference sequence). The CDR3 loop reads CASIGQGNYGYTF. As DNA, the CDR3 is TGTGCCAGCATCGGACAGGGAAACTATGGCTACACCTTC.

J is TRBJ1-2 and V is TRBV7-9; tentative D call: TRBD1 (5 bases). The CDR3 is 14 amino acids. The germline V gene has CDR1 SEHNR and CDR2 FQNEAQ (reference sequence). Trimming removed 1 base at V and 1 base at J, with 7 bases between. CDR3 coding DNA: TGTGCCAGCAGCTTAGGGACACATAACTATGGCTACACCTTC. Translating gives CASSLGTHNYGYTF.

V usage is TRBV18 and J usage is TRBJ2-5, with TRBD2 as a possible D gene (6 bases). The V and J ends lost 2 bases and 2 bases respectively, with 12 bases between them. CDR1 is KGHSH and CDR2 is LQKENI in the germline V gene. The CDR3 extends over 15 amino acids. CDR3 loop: CASSPSAGRQETQYF. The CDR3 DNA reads TGTGCCAGCTCACCATCGGCGGGGAGGCAAGAGACCCAGTACTTC.

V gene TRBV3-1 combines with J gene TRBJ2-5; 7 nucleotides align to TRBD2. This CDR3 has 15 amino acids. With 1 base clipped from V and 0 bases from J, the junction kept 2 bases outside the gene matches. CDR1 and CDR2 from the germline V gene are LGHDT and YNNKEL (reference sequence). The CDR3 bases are TGTGCCAGCAGCCAAGTCGGACTAGACCAAGAGACCCAGTACTTC. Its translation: CASSQVGLDQETQYF.

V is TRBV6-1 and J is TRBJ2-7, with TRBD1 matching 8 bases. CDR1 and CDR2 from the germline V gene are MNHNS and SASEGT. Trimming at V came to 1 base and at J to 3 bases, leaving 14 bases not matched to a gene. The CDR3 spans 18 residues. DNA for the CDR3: TGTGCCAGCAGTGAAGTCAGGGGACAAAGGACAGGGTTCTACGAGCAGTACTTC. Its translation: CASSEVRGQRTGFYEQYF.

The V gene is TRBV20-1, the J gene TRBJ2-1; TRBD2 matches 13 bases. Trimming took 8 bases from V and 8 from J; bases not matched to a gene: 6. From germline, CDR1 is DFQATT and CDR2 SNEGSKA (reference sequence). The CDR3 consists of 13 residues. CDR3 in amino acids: CSTTSGRADEQFF. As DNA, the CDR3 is TGCAGTACCACTAGCGGGAGGGCAGATGAGCAGTTCTTC.

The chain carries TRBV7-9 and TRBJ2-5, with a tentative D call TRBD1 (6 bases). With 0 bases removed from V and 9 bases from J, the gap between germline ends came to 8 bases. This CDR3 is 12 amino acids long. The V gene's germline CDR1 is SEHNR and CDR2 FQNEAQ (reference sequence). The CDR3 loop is CASSLAQGPQYF. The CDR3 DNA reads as TGTGCCAGCAGCTTAGCACAGGGCCCCCAGTACTTC.

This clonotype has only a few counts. CDR3 residues: CSGLGNIQYF. The CDR3 DNA reads as TGCAGTGGATTGGGAAACATTCAGTACTTC. The chain uses TRBV20-1 and TRBJ2-4; unclear D gene. CDR3 length: 10 amino acids. Germline loops: CDR1 DFQATT, CDR2 SNEGSKA (reference sequence). Trimming shortened V by 7 bases and J by 6 bases, and 7 bases separated the two germline ends.

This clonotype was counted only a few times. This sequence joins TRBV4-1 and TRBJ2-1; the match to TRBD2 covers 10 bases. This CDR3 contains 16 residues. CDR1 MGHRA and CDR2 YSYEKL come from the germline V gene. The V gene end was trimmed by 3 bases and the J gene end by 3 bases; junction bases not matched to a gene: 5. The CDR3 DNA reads TGCGCCAGCAGCCATGGCCTAGCGGGGGTCTACAATGAGCAGTTCTTC. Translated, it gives CASSHGLAGVYNEQFF.

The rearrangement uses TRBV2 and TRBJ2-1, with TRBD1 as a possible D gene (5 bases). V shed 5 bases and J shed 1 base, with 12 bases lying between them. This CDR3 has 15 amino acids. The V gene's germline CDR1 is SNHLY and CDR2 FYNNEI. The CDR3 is CASSTTTASYNEQFF. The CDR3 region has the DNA TGTGCCAGCAGTACCACGACAGCTTCCTACAATGAGCAGTTCTTC.

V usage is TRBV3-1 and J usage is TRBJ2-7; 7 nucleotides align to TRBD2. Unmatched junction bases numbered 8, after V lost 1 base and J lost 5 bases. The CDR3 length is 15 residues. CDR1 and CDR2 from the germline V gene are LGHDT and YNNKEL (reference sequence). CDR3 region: CASSQVRGRANEQYF. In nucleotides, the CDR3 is TGTGCCAGCAGCCAAGTTCGAGGGAGGGCTAACGAGCAGTACTTC.

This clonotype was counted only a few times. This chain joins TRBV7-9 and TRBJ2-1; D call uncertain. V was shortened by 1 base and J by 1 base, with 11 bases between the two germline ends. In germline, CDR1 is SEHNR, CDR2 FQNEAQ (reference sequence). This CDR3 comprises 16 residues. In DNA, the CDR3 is TGTGCCAGCAGCTTAGTTCTAGGGCCTTCCTACAATGAGCAGTTCTTC. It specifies CASSLVLGPSYNEQFF.

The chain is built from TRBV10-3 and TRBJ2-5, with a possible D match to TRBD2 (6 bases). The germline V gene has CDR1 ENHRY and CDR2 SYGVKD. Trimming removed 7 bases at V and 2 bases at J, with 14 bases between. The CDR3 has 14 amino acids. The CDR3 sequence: CAIKGGGSQETQYF. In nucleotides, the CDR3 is TGTGCCATCAAGGGAGGCGGGTCTCAAGAGACCCAGTACTTC.

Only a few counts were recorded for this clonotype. CDR3 sequence reads: CASNRGGGDTQYF. The CDR3 bases are TGTGCCAGCAATCGGGGAGGAGGAGATACGCAGTATTTT. V and J are TRBV2 and TRBJ2-3; a possible D gene is TRBD2 (6 bases). The ends were cut back, 7 bases at V and 5 bases at J, with 13 bases in the middle. CDR3 length: 13 residues. Germline CDR1 SNHLY, CDR2 FYNNEI.

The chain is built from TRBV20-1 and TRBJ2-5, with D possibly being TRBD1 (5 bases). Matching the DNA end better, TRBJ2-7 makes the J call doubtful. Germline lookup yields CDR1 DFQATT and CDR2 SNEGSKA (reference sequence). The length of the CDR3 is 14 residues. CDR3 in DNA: TGCAGTGCTAGAGGTGTCAGGGTACTTGGCGAGCAGTACTTC. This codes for CSARGVRVLGEQYF.

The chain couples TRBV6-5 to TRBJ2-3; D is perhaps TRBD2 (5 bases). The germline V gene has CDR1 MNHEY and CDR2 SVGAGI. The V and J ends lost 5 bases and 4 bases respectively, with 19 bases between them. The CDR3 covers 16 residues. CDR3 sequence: CASSLYTYGIADTQYF. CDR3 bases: TGTGCCAGCAGTCTATACACGTACGGGATTGCAGATACGCAGTATTTT.

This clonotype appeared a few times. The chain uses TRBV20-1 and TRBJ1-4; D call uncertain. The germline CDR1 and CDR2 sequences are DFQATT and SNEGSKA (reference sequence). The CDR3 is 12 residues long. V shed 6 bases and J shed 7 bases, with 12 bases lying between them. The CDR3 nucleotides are TGCAGTGCGCGAGCCCCAGGTGAAAAACTGTTTTTT. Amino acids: CSARAPGEKLFF.

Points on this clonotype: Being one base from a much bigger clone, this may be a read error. CDR3 residues: CASSLRPLAGVLSGELFF. The CDR3 region has the DNA TGTGCCAGCAGTTTGAGGCCCCTCGCGGGAGTACTCTCCGGGGAGCTGTTTTTT. The J gene is TRBJ2-2, the V gene TRBV28, with 7 nucleotides matching TRBD2. V lost 3 bases, J lost 6 bases, and 16 bases stayed unmatched. Germline CDR1 and CDR2: MDHEN and SYDVKM. CDR3 length: 18 residues.

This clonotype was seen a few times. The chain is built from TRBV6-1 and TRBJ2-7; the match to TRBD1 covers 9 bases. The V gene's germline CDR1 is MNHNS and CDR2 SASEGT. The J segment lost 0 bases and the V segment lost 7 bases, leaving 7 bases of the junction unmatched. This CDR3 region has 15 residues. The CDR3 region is CASIPGQGVSYEQYF. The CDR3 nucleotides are TGTGCCAGCATACCGGGACAGGGAGTCTCCTACGAGCAGTACTTC.

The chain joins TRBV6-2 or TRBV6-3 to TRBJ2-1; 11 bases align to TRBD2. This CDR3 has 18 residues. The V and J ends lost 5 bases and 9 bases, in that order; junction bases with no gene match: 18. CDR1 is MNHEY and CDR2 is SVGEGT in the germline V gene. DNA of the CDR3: TGTGCCAGCAGTCAACAGGCTCCCGGGACTAGCGGAAACAGTGAGCAGTTCTTC. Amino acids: CASSQQAPGTSGNSEQFF.

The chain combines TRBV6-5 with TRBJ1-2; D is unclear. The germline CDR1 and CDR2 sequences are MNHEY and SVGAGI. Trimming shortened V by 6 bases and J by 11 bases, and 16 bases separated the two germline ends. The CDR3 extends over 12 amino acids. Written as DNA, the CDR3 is TGTGCCAGCAGGCGCGGCCCCGAGGTTTACACCTTC. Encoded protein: CASRRGPEVYTF.